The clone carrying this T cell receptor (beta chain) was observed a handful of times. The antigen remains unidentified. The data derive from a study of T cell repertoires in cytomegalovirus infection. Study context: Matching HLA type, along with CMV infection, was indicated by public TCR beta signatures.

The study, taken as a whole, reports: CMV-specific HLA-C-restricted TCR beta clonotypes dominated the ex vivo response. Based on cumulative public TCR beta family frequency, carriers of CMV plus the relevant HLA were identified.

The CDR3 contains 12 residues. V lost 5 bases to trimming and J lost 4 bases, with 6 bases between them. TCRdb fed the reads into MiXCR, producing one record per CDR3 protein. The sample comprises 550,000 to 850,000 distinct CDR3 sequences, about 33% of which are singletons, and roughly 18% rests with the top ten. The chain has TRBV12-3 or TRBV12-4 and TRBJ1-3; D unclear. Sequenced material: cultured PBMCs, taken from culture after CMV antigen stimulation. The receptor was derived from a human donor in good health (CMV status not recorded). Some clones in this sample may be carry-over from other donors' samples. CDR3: CASSLYGNTIYF. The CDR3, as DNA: TGTGCCAGCAGTCTATACGGAAACACCATATATTTT.